The 6 T cell receptor beta chains below all came from one sample that was sequenced in a study of cytomegalovirus exposure and HLA in healthy donors (TCRdb year 2017). The library was produced with the immunoSEQ multiplex PCR assay. For the multiplex PCR, a mixture combining 60 forward primers for TCR Vbeta segments and 13 reverse primers for TCR Jbeta segments was used. In TCRdb, the immuneACCESS table is reduced to in-frame sequences with V and J assigned. These tables do not hold every clone; where another copy was compared, an unresolved V gene accounts for under half, and the others remain unexplained. This sample comprises 69,000 or so clones, around 74% of them detected only once. The ten largest clonotypes hold around 10% of the sample. Sequencing used PBMCs. These receptors were collected from a woman aged 55-69 years in good health and CMV-seropositive.

The chain carries TRBV16 and TRBJ2-7, with TRBD2 matching 9 bases. CDR1 KGHSY and CDR2 FQNENV come from the germline V gene. CDR3 length: 16 amino acids. With 3 bases clipped from V and 4 bases from J, the junction kept 10 bases outside the gene matches. The CDR3 is CASSHPGDSGRYEQYF. CDR3 DNA sequence: TGTGCCAGCAGCCACCCTGGGGATAGCGGGAGATACGAGCAGTACTTC.

The chain recombines TRBV4-1 with TRBJ1-1; D is unclear. Trimming removed 3 bases at V and 0 bases at J, with 8 bases between. In germline, CDR1 is MGHRA, CDR2 YSYEKL. The CDR3 covers 14 residues. In DNA form, the CDR3 reads TGCGCCAGCAGCCACGACACCTTGAACACTGAAGCTTTCTTT. Encoded protein: CASSHDTLNTEAFF.

The V gene is TRBV28, the J gene TRBJ1-4; 7 nucleotides match TRBD1. The CDR3 totals 15 residues. Germline CDR1 MDHEN, CDR2 SYDVKM. After removal of 6 bases from V and 4 bases from J, the junction contained 8 bases not matched to a gene. The CDR3 reads CASSLGTALNEKLFF. Here the CDR3 DNA reads TGTGCCAGCAGCCTCGGGACAGCCCTTAATGAAAAACTGTTTTTT. Full variable domain (missing parts from reference TRBV28 and TRBJ1-4): DVKVTQSSRYLVKRTGEKVFLECVQDMDHENMFWYRQDPGLGLRLIYFSYDVKMKEKGDIPEGYSVSREKKERFSLILESASTNQTSMYLCASSLGTALNEKLFFGSGTQLSVL.

This clone turned up a few times. This chain connects TRBV5-1 to TRBJ2-3, with 7 bases matching TRBD2. V trimming: 0 bases; J trimming: 1 base; junction bases outside the gene matches: 2. CDR1 SGHRS and CDR2 YFSETQ come from the germline V gene. CDR3 length: 15 residues. CDR3 in amino acids: CASSLVSGGTDTQYF. CDR3 bases: TGCGCCAGCAGCTTGGTAAGCGGGGGCACAGATACGCAGTATTTT.

V and J are TRBV29-1 and TRBJ1-2; TRBD1 matches 8 bases. After removal of 6 bases from V and 4 bases from J, the junction contained 10 bases not matched to a gene. Germline CDR1 and CDR2: SQVTM and ANQGSEA. This CDR3 region has 14 residues. CDR3 in amino acids: CSVQRQGSGYGYTF. CDR3 DNA: TGCAGCGTGCAGAGACAGGGGTCAGGCTATGGCTACACCTTC.

J is TRBJ2-5 and V is TRBV10-2; D is perhaps TRBD2 (6 bases). The CDR3 loop spans 13 amino acids. The germline V gene encodes CDR1 WSHSY and CDR2 SAAADI. Trimming pared 4 bases from V and 5 bases from J, leaving 11 bases between. The CDR3: CASSGGAEETQYF. The CDR3 DNA reads as TGCGCCAGCAGTGGCGGGGCGGAGGAGACCCAGTACTTC.